This T cell receptor beta chain originates from a study of T cells in Graves' hyperthyroidism and ophthalmopathy. Study-wide points: Most thyroid clonotypes with frequency above 0.001 were detected in blood.

The CDR3 extends over 14 amino acids. The V gene end was trimmed by 4 bases and the J gene end by 1 base; junction bases not matched to a gene: 4. The germline CDR1 and CDR2 sequences are SGHRS and YFSETQ. This clonotype was recorded a few times. Its matching antigen is unknown. TCR beta CDR3 regions were amplified from RNA. The TCR CDR3 was amplified in a first-round RT-PCR using the HTBI primer set. Each CDR3 protein gets one entry after TCRdb re-called the multiplex PCR reads with MiXCR. The sample has more than 300,000 distinct CDR3 sequences; approximately 18% are singletons. The J gene is TRBJ2-7, the V gene TRBV5-1, with 8 positions matching TRBD1. The clonotype originates from a woman aged 25 to 39 with Graves' hyperthyroidism that later progressed to Graves' ophthalmopathy. The specimen was blood. The CDR3 region has the DNA TGCGCCAGCAGCGGGACAGGCGTTTCCTACGAGCAGTACTTC. Translation gives CASSGTGVSYEQYF.